This T cell receptor (beta chain) was captured by sequencing in a study of early T cells in non-severe SARS-CoV-2 infection. Study details: Chains were not paired, and sequencing was done on bulk RNA from unsorted whole blood. Study findings and constraints: VDJdb matching, biased toward anti-spike CD8 responses, missed private and CD4 specificities.

Individual cDNA molecules each received unique molecular identifiers attached to them. TCRdb recomputed calls from the 5' RACE reads with MiXCR, one row per CDR3 protein. The table lists 90,000 to 120,000 distinct CDR3 sequences, about 12% of them singletons. Trimming cost V 0 bases and J 6 bases; bases outside gene matches: 13. Germline assignment: CDR1 SGHAT and CDR2 FQNNGV. CDR3 size: 17 residues. In its sample, this clonotype was seen many times. As yet, its antigen is unknown. The sequenced material came from whole blood. The chain links TRBV11-2 to TRBJ1-2; 7 nucleotides align to TRBD1. The clonotype was recovered from an adult who was a healthcare worker with PCR-confirmed SARS-CoV-2 infection or an uninfected control (not recorded which). This chain's CDR3 is CASSLDLRQGSSDGYTF. The CDR3 DNA follows: TGTGCCAGCAGCTTAGATCTCCGACAGGGTTCATCCGATGGCTACACCTTC.